This TCR beta chain derives from a study of shared clonotypes between healthy human individuals. Notes on the study in general: The naive CD4 repertoires of several donors were compared, and roughly 5% of clonotypes were shared. Represented genetic and exposure-history diversity was restricted by having few donors.

Assay used: immunoSEQ multiplex PCR; TCRdb lists only in-frame clones, some missing. The sample has around 2.3 million clones, about 94% seen once. V shed 0 bases and J 9 bases; nucleotides not matched to a gene: 13. The CDR3 runs 17 residues. In germline, CDR1 is SGHTA, CDR2 FQGNSA. On this clone: Its target is not known.

The V and J genes are TRBV7-2 and TRBJ1-5; 8 bases fit TRBD1. Sequencing used naive CD4+ T cells sorted from blood. Described subset: CD45RA+ positively selected. This clonotype originated in a man aged 18-30 years in good health. The CDR3 DNA reads TGTGCCAGCAGCTTAGCGTGGCAGGGGGCTACGATGGGGCCCCAGCATTTT. Translating gives CASSLAWQGATMGPQHF.